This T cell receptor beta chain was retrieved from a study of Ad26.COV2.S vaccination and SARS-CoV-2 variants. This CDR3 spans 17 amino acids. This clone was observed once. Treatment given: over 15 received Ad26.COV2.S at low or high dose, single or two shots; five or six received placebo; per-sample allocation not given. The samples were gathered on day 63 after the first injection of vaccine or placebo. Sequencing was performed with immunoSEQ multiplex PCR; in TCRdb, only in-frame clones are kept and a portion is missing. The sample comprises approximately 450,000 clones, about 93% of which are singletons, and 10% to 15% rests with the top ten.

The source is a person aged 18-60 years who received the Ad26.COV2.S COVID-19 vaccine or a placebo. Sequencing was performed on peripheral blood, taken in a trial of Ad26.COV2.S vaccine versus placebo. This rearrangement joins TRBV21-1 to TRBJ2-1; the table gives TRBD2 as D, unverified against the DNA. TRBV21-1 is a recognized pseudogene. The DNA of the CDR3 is TGTGCCAGCAGCAGAGCAAAGGGAAGTCCGCGGGCGGATGAGCAGTTCTTC. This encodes CASSRAKGSPRADEQFF.